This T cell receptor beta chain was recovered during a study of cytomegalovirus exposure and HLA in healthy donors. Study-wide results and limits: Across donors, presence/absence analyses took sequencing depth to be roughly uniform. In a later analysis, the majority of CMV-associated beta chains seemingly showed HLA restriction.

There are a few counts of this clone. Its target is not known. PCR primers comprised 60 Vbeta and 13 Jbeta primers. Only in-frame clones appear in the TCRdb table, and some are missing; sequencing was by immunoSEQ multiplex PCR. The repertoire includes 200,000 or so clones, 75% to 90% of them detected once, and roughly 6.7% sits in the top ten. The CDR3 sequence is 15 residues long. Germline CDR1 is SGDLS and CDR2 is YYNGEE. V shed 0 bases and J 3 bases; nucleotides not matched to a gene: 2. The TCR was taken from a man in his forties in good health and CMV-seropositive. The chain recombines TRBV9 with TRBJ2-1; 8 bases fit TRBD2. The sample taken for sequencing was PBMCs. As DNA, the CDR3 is TGTGCCAGCAGCGTAGACGGGGGGGTCTACAATGAGCAGTTCTTC. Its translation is CASSVDGGVYNEQFF.